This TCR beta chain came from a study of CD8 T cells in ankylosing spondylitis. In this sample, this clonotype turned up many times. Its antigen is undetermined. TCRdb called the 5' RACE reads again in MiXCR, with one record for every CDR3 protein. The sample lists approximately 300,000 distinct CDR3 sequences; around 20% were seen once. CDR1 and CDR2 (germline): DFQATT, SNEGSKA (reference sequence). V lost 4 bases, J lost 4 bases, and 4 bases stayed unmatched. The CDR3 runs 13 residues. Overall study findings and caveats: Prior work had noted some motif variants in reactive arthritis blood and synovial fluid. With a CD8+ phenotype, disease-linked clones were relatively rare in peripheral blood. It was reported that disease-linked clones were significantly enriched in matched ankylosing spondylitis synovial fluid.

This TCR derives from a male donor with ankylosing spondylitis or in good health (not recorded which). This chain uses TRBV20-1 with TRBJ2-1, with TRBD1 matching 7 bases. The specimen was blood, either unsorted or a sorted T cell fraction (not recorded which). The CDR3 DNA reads TGCAGTGCTAAGGGGACAGCTTACAATGAGCAGTTCTTC. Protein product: CSAKGTAYNEQFF.